This TCR beta chain was found in a study of T cell responses to AZD1222 COVID-19 vaccine. Overall study results and limits: Repertoires were obtained solely post-peak T cell response. Clonal diversity was possibly underestimated; the donors were predominantly white British and more often female. When two AZD1222 doses had been given, Spike-specific TCR breadth and depth rose.

Data came from immunoSEQ multiplex PCR; TCRdb stores just in-frame clones and leaves some out. The data contain some 150,000 clones, 88% of them seen just once; the ten biggest clones take up roughly 3.5%. Regarding this clone: No antigen is known for it.

V shed 4 bases and J 6 bases; nucleotides not matched to a gene: 13. Germline CDR1 LGHDT, CDR2 YNNKEL (reference sequence). This CDR3 spans 18 amino acids. This chain joins TRBV3-1 (or the pseudogene TRBV3-2) and TRBJ1-4; 11 bases are a match to TRBD1. Sequenced here: peripheral blood, sampled on day 0 of MenACWY control vaccination. This TCR was sampled from an adult in good health. CDR3 in DNA: TGTGCCAGCAGCCGAATTGGACAGGGGGCTACAGAGGATGAAAAACTGTTTTTT. Its translation is CASSRIGQGATEDEKLFF.